What follows is one T cell receptor beta chain and its context. RNA extraction and reverse transcription yielded cDNA as sequencing template. Assay used: immunoSEQ multiplex PCR; TCRdb lists only in-frame clones, some missing. The table shows some 150,000 clones, with 70% to 90% occurring only once. These data belong to a study of CD8+ T cells in alopecia areata. Treatment defined: oral pan-JAK inhibitor, 5-10 mg twice daily. The ends lost 5 bases at V and 8 bases at J; junction bases unmatched: 13. The CDR3 has 15 residues. The germline CDR1 and CDR2 sequences are SGHAT and FQNNGV. V usage is TRBV11-2 and J usage is TRBJ1-2; 8 nucleotides line up with TRBD1. This clonotype was sampled from a human donor with alopecia areata. The sequenced sample was CD8+ T cells sorted from blood, obtained at week 4, from a patient treated with tofacitinib. This CDR3 is CASSMTGVSSSGYTF. The CDR3 region has the DNA TGTGCCAGCAGCATGACAGGGGTATCTAGTAGCGGCTACACCTTC.